The 19 T cell receptor beta chains below come from one sample, sequenced in a study of early T cells in non-severe SARS-CoV-2 infection. TCRdb reanalysed the 5' RACE reads using MiXCR and keeps one entry per CDR3 protein. The sample yields 66,000 or so distinct CDR3 sequences, roughly 13% seen once. Sequenced material: whole blood. These receptors all stem from an adult who was a healthcare worker with PCR-confirmed SARS-CoV-2 infection or an uninfected control (not recorded which).

This clonotype was observed at least ten times. V gene TRBV12-3 or TRBV12-4 combines with J gene TRBJ2-7; TRBD2 agrees at 8 bases. Trimming cost V 6 bases and J 2 bases; bases outside gene matches: 3. CDR3 length: 13 amino acids. The CDR3 reads CASRPTSAYEQYF. The CDR3 nucleotides read TGTGCCAGCAGACCGACTAGCGCCTACGAGCAGTACTTC.

This clonotype was found a few times. V usage is TRBV9 and J usage is TRBJ2-6; D unresolved. CDR3 length equals 16 residues. Trimming took off 3 bases at V and 0 bases at J, with 10 bases between the two ends. The germline V gene encodes CDR1 SGDLS and CDR2 YYNGEE. The CDR3 DNA follows: TGTGCCAGCAGCGGGAGATCCCACTCTGGGGCCAACGTCCTGACTTTC. Its protein is CASSGRSHSGANVLTF.

This clonotype has more than one count but fewer than ten. The chain uses TRBV6-5 and TRBJ2-5; D call uncertain. The length of the CDR3 is 15 residues. Germline values: CDR1 MNHEY, CDR2 SVGAGI. Trimming removed 2 bases from V and 1 base from J, with 11 bases in between. CDR3 region: CASSYGSTFQETQYF. CDR3 nucleotides: TGTGCCAGCAGTTACGGTTCTACCTTCCAAGAGACCCAGTACTTC.

This chain connects TRBV5-6 to TRBJ2-2; TRBD2 matches at 13 bases. CDR1 SGHDT and CDR2 YYEEEE come from the germline V gene. CDR3 length: 16 amino acids. V shed 4 bases, J shed 9 bases, and the junction held 9 bases outside the gene matches. The CDR3 region has the DNA TGTGCCAGCAGCCCAGGACTAGCGGGAGCTATCCGGGAGCTGTTTTTT. It is translated as CASSPGLAGAIRELFF.

This clonotype turned up a few times. This rearrangement joins TRBV28 to TRBJ1-6, with 8 nucleotides matching TRBD1. Germline CDR1 MDHEN, CDR2 SYDVKM. Trimming took 7 bases from V and 4 from J; bases not matched to a gene: 3. The CDR3 totals 14 residues. The CDR3 sequence: CASTYRGYNSPLHF. CDR3 DNA: TGTGCCAGCACCTACAGGGGGTATAATTCACCCCTCCACTTT.

The J gene is TRBJ1-5, the V gene TRBV5-1; D remains ambiguous. V was cut by 0 bases and J by 5 bases, with 6 bases left in between. The CDR3 loop spans 13 amino acids. The germline V gene has CDR1 SGHRS and CDR2 YFSETQ. Here the CDR3 DNA reads TGCGCCAGCAGCTTGGCAGCCGATCAGCCCCAGCATTTT. Translation gives CASSLAADQPQHF.

The chain recombines TRBV13 with TRBJ2-4; either TRBD1 or TRBD2 may supply D (5 bases each). Trimming stripped 5 bases from V and 8 bases from J, with 13 bases between. CDR1 is PRHDT and CDR2 is FYEKMQ in the germline V gene (reference sequence). This CDR3 has 13 residues. The CDR3 sequence: CASSRGTWDIQYF. In DNA, the CDR3 is TGTGCCAGCAGCCGAGGGACCTGGGACATTCAGTACTTC.

This clonotype has only a few counts. The genes are TRBV29-1 and TRBJ1-2; D is unclear. The CDR3 has 13 residues. Trimming stripped 3 bases from V and 8 bases from J, with 16 bases between. The germline V gene encodes CDR1 SQVTM and CDR2 ANQGSEA. CDR3: CSVDEGPGRGYTF. CDR3 sequence (DNA): TGCAGCGTTGATGAAGGTCCAGGACGGGGCTACACCTTC.

This clonotype was detected ten times or more. The V and J genes are TRBV9 and TRBJ2-5; 8 bases match TRBD2. Germline-derived CDR1 and CDR2 are SGDLS and YYNGEE. V trimming: 0 bases; J trimming: 5 bases; junction bases outside the gene matches: 9. The CDR3 loop spans 16 amino acids. CDR3 residues: CASSVVTGGPGETQYF. CDR3 sequence (DNA): TGTGCCAGCAGCGTAGTGACGGGAGGGCCCGGGGAGACCCAGTACTTC.

The gene calls are TRBV20-1 and TRBJ2-1; 13 nucleotides line up with TRBD2. Germline CDR1 DFQATT, CDR2 SNEGSKA (reference sequence). This CDR3 is 14 amino acids long. With V trimmed by 6 bases and J by 4 bases, 3 bases remained unmatched. The CDR3 DNA follows: TGCAGTGCAGCGGGACTAGCGGGGTACAATGAGCAGTTCTTC. Translation gives CSAAGLAGYNEQFF.

V usage is TRBV10-3 and J usage is TRBJ2-7, with D unresolved. The CDR3 contains 12 residues. Deletions cut 3 bases from V and 4 bases from J, with 7 bases between. The germline V gene has CDR1 ENHRY and CDR2 SYGVKD. The CDR3 DNA follows: TGTGCCATCAGTGACAAGATGTACGAGCAGTACTTC. It specifies CAISDKMYEQYF.

This clonotype was counted a few times. This chain connects TRBV12-3 or TRBV12-4 to TRBJ2-7; D not certain. Trimming left V 4 bases short and J 6 bases short, with 10 bases between. This CDR3 is 12 amino acids long. CDR3 protein: CASSSPPSEQYF. Here the CDR3 DNA reads TGTGCCAGCAGTTCACCGCCCTCCGAGCAGTACTTC.

This rearrangement joins TRBV27 to TRBJ2-6; D remains ambiguous. With 7 bases removed from V and 6 bases from J, the gap between germline ends came to 10 bases. The germline CDR1 and CDR2 sequences are MNHEY and SMNVEV (reference sequence). This CDR3 is built from 13 residues. For the CDR3, the DNA is TGTGCCAGCACCCGAGCCTCGGCCAACGTCCTGACTTTC. It codes for CASTRASANVLTF.

This chain uses TRBV2 with TRBJ2-7, with TRBD1 matching 8 bases. CDR3 length: 14 amino acids. The V gene end was trimmed by 4 bases and the J gene end by 7 bases; junction bases not matched to a gene: 9. Germline lookup yields CDR1 SNHLY and CDR2 FYNNEI. DNA of the CDR3: TGTGCCAGCAGTGGGTTTCAGGGGGCGGGAGAGCAGTACTTC. Translated: CASSGFQGAGEQYF.

The chain uses TRBV6-2 or TRBV6-3 and TRBJ2-3; D is unresolved. The V end lost 5 bases, the J end lost 0 bases, and 15 bases lay between the germline ends. This CDR3 is 16 amino acids long. Germline CDR1 and CDR2: MNHEY and SVGEGT. In DNA, the CDR3 is TGTGCCAGCAGTGCCCCCAGCGCACCTAGCACAGATACGCAGTATTTT. Amino acid sequence: CASSAPSAPSTDTQYF.

The rearrangement links TRBV12-3 or TRBV12-4 to TRBJ2-7; tentative D call: TRBD2 (7 bases). This CDR3 contains 13 residues. Trimming stripped 6 bases from V and 4 bases from J, with 13 bases between. CDR3 in amino acids: CASSTGTKYEQYF. The CDR3 DNA reads TGTGCCAGCAGCACAGGGACTAAGTACGAGCAGTACTTC.

The rearrangement uses TRBV6-6 and TRBJ2-5; the match to TRBD1 covers 9 bases. This CDR3 is 13 amino acids long. From germline, CDR1 is MNHNY and CDR2 SVGAGI (reference sequence). The V segment lost 10 bases and the J segment 3 bases; nucleotides outside the gene matches: 6. CDR3 loop: CAIGTGRKETQYF. DNA of the CDR3: TGTGCCATCGGGACAGGGCGAAAAGAGACCCAGTACTTC.

In DNA form, the CDR3 reads TGTGCCAGCAGCTTACTAGCGCTAGCGGGGTGGAATGAGCAGTTCTTC. Its protein is CASSLLALAGWNEQFF. The chain is built from TRBV7-2 and TRBJ2-1, with 9 bases fitting TRBD2. Germline V gene sequence: CDR1 SGHTA, CDR2 FQGNSA. This CDR3 is built from 16 residues. Germline trimming cut 2 bases from V and 7 bases from J; bases unmatched to any gene: 9.

J is TRBJ2-3 and V is TRBV24-1; 15 bases align to TRBD2. The CDR3 extends over 16 amino acids. Germline trimming cut 9 bases from V and 6 bases from J; bases unmatched to any gene: 9. Germline V gene lookup returns CDR1 KGHDR and CDR2 SFDVKD. CDR3 sequence: CATQGLAGGPKDTQYF. The CDR3 coding sequence is TGTGCCACCCAAGGACTAGCGGGAGGGCCAAAGGATACGCAGTATTTT.